What follows describes a single T cell receptor (beta chain). Its antigen is undetermined. Individuals who donated were healthy Caucasians from Russia aged 6 to 90. This entry belongs to a study of blood T cells in healthy people across ages. General study points: Observed TCR beta diversity per million T cells went down as age went up. This fall followed a roughly linear course with age. The unknown donor CMV status may have confounded expanded clonotype changes.

For the second PCR, which ran for about 6 to 11 cycles, a sample-barcoded 5' primer and a J-beta primer mix were used. TCRdb ran MiXCR on the 5' RACE reads and lists one entry per CDR3 protein. The sample includes around 940,000 distinct CDR3 sequences, 51% seen only once; the top ten take about a fifth. Germline V gives CDR1 MNHEY, CDR2 SMNVEV (reference sequence). Losses at the gene ends were 5 bases for V and 11 bases for J; bases not matched to a gene: 10. CDR3 length: 13 amino acids. The rearrangement joins TRBV27 to TRBJ1-1; TRBD1 matches at 8 bases. This receptor was identified in a woman aged 55 to 70 in good health. Sequences were obtained from blood. The DNA for the CDR3 is TGTGCCAGCAGTGTCGACAGGGGTGTCTCTGCTTTCTTT. Translation gives CASSVDRGVSAFF.